This passage covers 20 T cell receptor beta chains from one sample sequenced in a study of T cell clonality in common variable immunodeficiency. Produced via immunoSEQ multiplex PCR; TCRdb's table is partial and in-frame only. The sample shows about 52,000 clones, none of them appearing just once. Sequenced input: peripheral blood mononuclear cells. These receptors came from a person between 18 and 75 years old in good health.

This clone was picked up many times. The DNA ends 3 residues before the CDR3 does, and the rest of the CDR3 is filled in from the germline J gene. The rearrangement links TRBV7-2 to TRBJ1-3, with D possibly being TRBD1 (6 bases). The germline V and J ends were trimmed by 5 bases and 2 bases, with 13 bases remaining between them. This CDR3 has 15 amino acids. The germline V gene encodes CDR1 SGHTA and CDR2 FQGNSA. The DNA read from the CDR3 is TGTGCCAGCAGCGAACAACAGGGTACTGGAAACACC. Encoded protein: CASSEQQGTGNT. The CDR3 in full is CASSEQQGTGNTIYF.

In this sample, this clone turned up many times. The read ends 3 residues early relative to the CDR3; the germline J gene fills the gap. V usage is TRBV19 and J usage is TRBJ2-1, with 11 positions matching TRBD1. Germline CDR1 and CDR2: LNHDA and SQIVND (reference sequence). The CDR3 totals 16 residues. V was pared by 6 bases and J by 4 bases, with 8 bases of the junction left unmatched. The CDR3 sequence: CASSPGQGESYNEQFF. Partial CDR3 DNA: TGTGCCAGTAGCCCGGGACAGGGGGAGTCGTACAATGAG.

There are many counts of this clone. The CDR3 end lies 3 residues beyond the end of the read and is filled in from the germline J gene. V usage is TRBV20-1 and J usage is TRBJ1-5; D may be TRBD1 (6 bases). CDR3 length equals 15 residues. Per germline, CDR1 DFQATT and CDR2 SNEGSKA (reference sequence). Trimming took 0 bases from V and 5 from J, leaving 14 bases between them. The CDR3 is CSARDLGQWDQPQHF. The sequenced CDR3 bases are TGCAGTGCTAGAGATCTGGGACAATGGGATCAGCCC.

This clone has at least ten counts. The CDR3 goes on 3 residues after the read ends, and that part is filled in from the germline J gene. This chain connects TRBV18 to TRBJ2-5; 9 positions agree with TRBD1. Trimming removed 5 bases from V and 2 bases from J; junction bases left unmatched: 15. This CDR3 has 18 residues. Looked up from germline, CDR1 is KGHSH and CDR2 is LQKENI. The CDR3 DNA, read in part, is TGTGCCAGCTCAGACAGGGGGAATCTTAAGGGCGCTCAAGAGACC. Amino acid sequence: CASSDRGNLKGAQET. The full-length CDR3 reads as CASSDRGNLKGAQETQYF.

Turning to this clone: Coverage ceases 3 residues before the CDR3 finishes, and the germline J gene fills in the end. The chain couples TRBV7-2 to TRBJ1-5, with a tentative D call TRBD1 (6 bases). The CDR3 runs to 15 residues. With 2 bases removed from V and 5 bases from J, the gap between germline ends came to 13 bases. CDR1 and CDR2 from the germline V gene are SGHTA and FQGNSA. CDR3 DNA, as far as it was read: TGTGCCAGCAGCTTATCAGGGGTGAGGGATCAGCCC. This encodes CASSLSGVRDQP. The whole CDR3 reads CASSLSGVRDQPQHF.

This clone was seen only a few times. The read ends 3 residues before the CDR3 terminus; that terminus is restored from the germline J gene. This chain links TRBV19 with TRBJ2-1; the match to TRBD2 covers 9 bases. Germline V CDR1 and CDR2: LNHDA, SQIVND (reference sequence). The CDR3 spans 15 residues. Unmatched junction bases numbered 6, after V lost 3 bases and J lost 6 bases. CDR3 loop: CASSISSGGRNEQFF. Partial CDR3 DNA: TGTGCCAGTAGTATTAGTAGCGGGGGACGCAATGAG.

To note about this clone: With the read ending 3 residues before the CDR3 end, the germline J gene is used to fill in that end. This chain uses TRBV20-1 with TRBJ2-3; D might be TRBD2 (5 bases). There are 13 residues in the CDR3. Looked up from germline, CDR1 is DFQATT and CDR2 is SNEGSKA (reference sequence). The DNA read from the CDR3 is TGCAGTGCTAAGCGGACGAGTTCGGAGACG. Translated, it gives CSAKRTSSET. The whole CDR3 region reads CSAKRTSSETQYF.

This clone was observed at least ten times. Read data end 3 residues before the CDR3 end; the end is taken from the germline J gene. The chain recombines TRBV30 with TRBJ2-2, with 8 bases identical to TRBD2. V trimming: 3 bases; J trimming: 0 bases; junction bases outside the gene matches: 9. The germline V gene encodes CDR1 GTSNPN and CDR2 SVGIG (reference sequence). This CDR3 spans 17 amino acids. Incomplete CDR3 DNA: TGTGCCTGGAGCCCGGCGGGGGGCCTATCGAACACCGGGGAG. The encoded protein is CAWSPAGGLSNTGE. The full CDR3 sequence reads CAWSPAGGLSNTGELFF.

This clone was seen repeatedly, ten times or more. Incomplete CDR3 DNA: TGCAGTGCTAGACGACAGAACGATAATTCACCC. It translates to CSARRQNDNSP. The whole CDR3 is CSARRQNDNSPLHF. The chain combines TRBV20-1 with TRBJ1-6, with D possibly TRBD1 on 5 matching bases. The CDR3 extends 3 residues past the end of the read, so its final part is completed from the germline J gene. Germline V gene sequence: CDR1 DFQATT, CDR2 SNEGSKA (reference sequence). The CDR3 totals 14 residues. The V gene lost 2 bases and the J gene lost 5 bases, with 10 bases spanning the gap.

This clone was counted at least ten times. With the read ending 3 residues before the CDR3 end, the germline J gene is used to fill in that end. The chain couples TRBV4-1 to TRBJ1-4, with 7 bases matching TRBD1. The junction had 7 bases not matched to a gene; V was cut back by 0 bases and J by 0 bases. The germline V gene encodes CDR1 MGHRA and CDR2 YSYEKL. The length of the CDR3 is 18 residues. The CDR3 spells CASSQDGTAFSTNEKLFF. The part of the CDR3 DNA that was read is TGCGCCAGCAGCCAAGATGGGACAGCTTTTTCAACTAATGAAAAA.

Many counts were recorded for this clone. The CDR3 end lies 3 residues beyond the end of the read and is filled in from the germline J gene. This chain links TRBV19 with TRBJ1-5; D gene unclear. CDR3 length equals 14 residues. V was shortened by 5 bases and J by 7 bases, with 15 bases between the two germline ends. Germline CDR1 reads LNHDA; CDR2 reads SQIVND (reference sequence). CDR3: CASSPPAMPQPQHF. CDR3 bases read: TGTGCCAGTAGTCCACCCGCGATGCCGCAGCCC.

About this clone itself: Read coverage stops 3 residues before the CDR3 terminus; the germline J gene supplies the remainder. The V and J genes are TRBV11-2 and TRBJ2-7; no definite D call. CDR1 SGHAT and CDR2 FQNNGV come from the germline V gene. Trimming pared 4 bases from V and 4 bases from J, leaving 8 bases between. This CDR3 has 12 residues. CDR3 protein: CASSYSGYEQYF. Incomplete CDR3 DNA: TGTGCCAGCAGCTACTCGGGTTACGAG.

This clone was counted ten times or more. From the germline J gene comes the end of the CDR3, since the read stops 3 residues before it. The chain couples TRBV7-9 to TRBJ2-2, with no clear D. The CDR3 is 11 amino acids. Germline V gene lookup returns CDR1 SEHNR and CDR2 FQNEAQ (reference sequence). The V gene lost 8 bases and the J gene lost 6 bases, with 7 bases spanning the gap. The sequenced part of the CDR3 DNA is TGTGCCAGCGATTCGGCCGGGGAG. This codes for CASDSAGE. The CDR3 in its entirety is CASDSAGELFF.

This clone came up many times. The CDR3 goes on 3 residues after the read ends, and that part is filled in from the germline J gene. Other DNA sequences of this sample code for an identical CDR3. The gene calls are TRBV4-1 and TRBJ1-1, with D possibly TRBD1 on 5 matching bases. This CDR3 region has 12 residues. In germline, CDR1 is MGHRA, CDR2 YSYEKL. V was trimmed by 1 base and J by 7 bases, leaving 7 bases between them. The CDR3 DNA, read in part, is TGCGCCAGCAGCCAAGGGGGCCTTGAA. Residues: CASSQGGLE. The entire CDR3 reads CASSQGGLEAFF.

This clone has at least ten counts. The DNA ends 3 residues before the CDR3 does, and the rest of the CDR3 is filled in from the germline J gene. J is TRBJ2-7 and V is TRBV20-1; 11 nucleotides match TRBD2. The CDR3 is 15 residues long. Germline V gene lookup returns CDR1 DFQATT and CDR2 SNEGSKA (reference sequence). V dropped 6 bases and J dropped 0; count of bases not matched to a gene: 7. The CDR3 spells CSAGGLAESSYEQYF. The DNA read from the CDR3 is TGCAGTGCGGGGGGACTAGCGGAGAGCTCCTACGAG.

This clone was recorded at least ten times. The read stops 3 residues short of the end of the CDR3; the missing end is completed from the germline J gene. Other DNA sequences within the sample encode an identical CDR3. The chain combines TRBV29-1 with TRBJ2-3; maybe TRBD1 (6 bases). Trimming pared 4 bases from V and 2 bases from J, leaving 10 bases between. The germline CDR1 and CDR2 sequences are SQVTM and ANQGSEA. The CDR3 is made up of 13 amino acids. The CDR3 spells CSVAGQNTDTQYF. CDR3 DNA (partial): TGCAGCGTTGCGGGACAAAACACAGATACG.

This clone was counted ten times or more. The CDR3 goes on 3 residues after the read ends, and that part is filled in from the germline J gene. This chain uses TRBV6-2 or TRBV6-3 with TRBJ2-1; D is ambiguous. The CDR3 runs 15 residues. Germline values: CDR1 MNHEY, CDR2 SVGEGT. V was clipped by 5 bases and J by 0 bases, with 11 bases between them. This chain's CDR3 is CASSPYRSSYNEQFF. CDR3 DNA (partial): TGTGCCAGCAGTCCGTACAGAAGCTCCTACAATGAG.

This clone showed up many times. Read data end 3 residues before the CDR3 end; the end is taken from the germline J gene. The gene calls are TRBV7-8 and TRBJ2-3; TRBD1 might be the D (5 bases). The V end lost 1 base, the J end lost 4 bases, and 12 bases lay between the germline ends. Germline V gene data show CDR1 as SGHVS and CDR2 as FQNEAQ. This CDR3 has 15 residues. Partial CDR3 DNA: TGTGCCAGCAGCTTAGTGGGGCAAACGGCAGATACG. Amino acids: CASSLVGQTADT. The entire CDR3 protein is CASSLVGQTADTQYF.

This clone was seen repeatedly, ten times or more. The DNA ends 3 residues before the CDR3 does, and the rest of the CDR3 is filled in from the germline J gene. The rearrangement joins TRBV20-1 to TRBJ1-2, with D unclear. Trimming stripped 6 bases from V and 0 bases from J, with 14 bases between. CDR1 and CDR2 (germline): DFQATT, SNEGSKA (reference sequence). The CDR3 length is 14 residues. The chain's CDR3 is CSAPLGTSNYGYTF. The CDR3 DNA, read in part, is TGCAGTGCCCCCCTAGGAACTTCTAACTATGGC.

This clone was counted at least ten times. The covered CDR3 bases are TGTGCCAGCAGCCTGGGACTTTTCACG. It specifies CASSLGLFT. In full, the CDR3 reads CASSLGLFTQYF. This chain uses TRBV14 with TRBJ2-3; D may be TRBD2 (6 bases). The read comes to an end 3 residues before the CDR3 does, leaving the germline J gene to fill in the end. The CDR3 has 12 residues. Germline values: CDR1 SGHDN, CDR2 FVKESK.